The rows below give T cell receptor beta chains drawn from one sample of a study of cytomegalovirus exposure and HLA in healthy donors. TCRdb's copy holds only in-frame clones and misses some; the assay was immunoSEQ multiplex PCR. The data show 120,000 or so clones, roughly 80% seen once. Material for sequencing was PBMCs. Receptors originate from a man between 45 and 60 years old in good health and CMV-seropositive. Both conserved end residues are part of each CDR3. The order of the fields is J gene, V gene, D gene, CDR3 length, clone size, CDR3 DNA, CDR3 protein. D genes are given only for firm matches. Part of the rows lack a size; the others show once, few, many or a class for expanded clones.

j_call: TRBJ1-1; v_call: TRBV7-2; d_call: NA; cdr3_length: 13; clone_size: NA; cdr3_nt: TGTGCCAGCAGCTTACAGGAGAACACTGAAGCTTTCTTT; cdr3_aa: CASSLQENTEAFF
j_call: TRBJ2-3; v_call: TRBV10-3; d_call: TRBD2; cdr3_length: 12; clone_size: once; cdr3_nt: TGTGCCATCAGTGCTGGGGAGGGTACGCAGTATTTT; cdr3_aa: CAISAGEGTQYF
j_call: TRBJ1-2; v_call: TRBV30; d_call: NA; cdr3_length: 11; clone_size: few; cdr3_nt: TGTGCCTGGGACAGATACTATGGCTACACCTTC; cdr3_aa: CAWDRYYGYTF
j_call: TRBJ1-1; v_call: TRBV28; d_call: NA; cdr3_length: 14; clone_size: NA; cdr3_nt: TGTGCCAGCAGTGGCAGGGCTGTTGGCACTGAAGCTTTCTTT; cdr3_aa: CASSGRAVGTEAFF
j_call: TRBJ1-1; v_call: TRBV25-1; d_call: NA; cdr3_length: 14; clone_size: once; cdr3_nt: TGTGCCAGCAGTTTGGCGGGTGTGAACACTGAAGCTTTCTTT; cdr3_aa: CASSLAGVNTEAFF
j_call: TRBJ1-1; v_call: TRBV2; d_call: NA; cdr3_length: 13; clone_size: NA; cdr3_nt: TGTGCCAGCAGTGCACAGGGCGTCACTGAAGCTTTCTTT; cdr3_aa: CASSAQGVTEAFF
j_call: TRBJ1-1; v_call: TRBV28; d_call: NA; cdr3_length: 15; clone_size: NA; cdr3_nt: TGTGCCAGCAGTATCGGCCGGGGGGCAACCCCTCCAGCTTTCTTT; cdr3_aa: CASSIGRGATPPAFF
j_call: TRBJ2-7; v_call: TRBV30; d_call: NA; cdr3_length: 14; clone_size: NA; cdr3_nt: TGTGCCTGGTCTTTAGGTCAGGGAGGCAACGAGCAGTACTTC; cdr3_aa: CAWSLGQGGNEQYF
j_call: TRBJ1-6; v_call: TRBV7-2; d_call: TRBD1; cdr3_length: 15; clone_size: NA; cdr3_nt: TGTGCCAGCAGCTTAGAGGGGGCCGGTAATTCACCCCTCCACTTT; cdr3_aa: CASSLEGAGNSPLHF
j_call: TRBJ2-7; v_call: TRBV5-4; d_call: NA; cdr3_length: 15; clone_size: NA; cdr3_nt: TGTGCCAGCAGCGGCGGGACGCAAAGTTCGTACGAGCAGTACTTC; cdr3_aa: CASSGGTQSSYEQYF
j_call: TRBJ1-1; v_call: TRBV5-1; d_call: TRBD1; cdr3_length: 15; clone_size: NA; cdr3_nt: TGCGCCAGCAGCGGGACAGGGTTGACCAACACTGAAGCTTTCTTT; cdr3_aa: CASSGTGLTNTEAFF
j_call: TRBJ2-5; v_call: TRBV29-1; d_call: NA; cdr3_length: 13; clone_size: NA; cdr3_nt: TGCAGCGTTGATATATCGCGCCAAGAGACCCAGTACTTC; cdr3_aa: CSVDISRQETQYF
j_call: TRBJ1-2; v_call: TRBV5-4; d_call: TRBD1; cdr3_length: 16; clone_size: NA; cdr3_nt: TGTGCCAGCAGCTTGGGGGGACAGACTTTTTCCTATGGCTACACCTTC; cdr3_aa: CASSLGGQTFSYGYTF
j_call: TRBJ2-7; v_call: TRBV7-6; d_call: TRBD1; cdr3_length: 13; clone_size: NA; cdr3_nt: TGTGCCAGCAGCGCAACCGGGACAGGCGAGCAGTACTTC; cdr3_aa: CASSATGTGEQYF
j_call: TRBJ2-7; v_call: TRBV30; d_call: NA; cdr3_length: 12; clone_size: NA; cdr3_nt: TGTGCCTGGAGTGTAGGGGCTAACGAGCAGTACTTC; cdr3_aa: CAWSVGANEQYF
j_call: TRBJ2-7; v_call: TRBV15; d_call: NA; cdr3_length: 15; clone_size: NA; cdr3_nt: TGTGCCACCAGCAGAGACTATTTAATAGCCGGGGAGCAGTACTTC; cdr3_aa: CATSRDYLIAGEQYF
j_call: TRBJ2-1; v_call: TRBV5-1; d_call: NA; cdr3_length: 13; clone_size: NA; cdr3_nt: TGCGCCAGCGGTCGGACTTCGGGCAATGAGCAGTTCTTC; cdr3_aa: CASGRTSGNEQFF